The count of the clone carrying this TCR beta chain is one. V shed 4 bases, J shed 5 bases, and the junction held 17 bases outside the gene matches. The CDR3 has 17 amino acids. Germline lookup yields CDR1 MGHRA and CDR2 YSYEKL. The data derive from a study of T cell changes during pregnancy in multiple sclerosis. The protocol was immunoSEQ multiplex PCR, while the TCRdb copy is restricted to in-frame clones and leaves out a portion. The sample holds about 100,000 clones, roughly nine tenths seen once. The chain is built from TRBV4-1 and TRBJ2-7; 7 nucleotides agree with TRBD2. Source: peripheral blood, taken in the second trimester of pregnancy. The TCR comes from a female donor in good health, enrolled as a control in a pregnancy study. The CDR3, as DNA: TGCGCCAGCAGCCCCCTCGGGGCGGGAGTTAGGAGGAACGAGCAGTACTTC. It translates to CASSPLGAGVRRNEQYF.